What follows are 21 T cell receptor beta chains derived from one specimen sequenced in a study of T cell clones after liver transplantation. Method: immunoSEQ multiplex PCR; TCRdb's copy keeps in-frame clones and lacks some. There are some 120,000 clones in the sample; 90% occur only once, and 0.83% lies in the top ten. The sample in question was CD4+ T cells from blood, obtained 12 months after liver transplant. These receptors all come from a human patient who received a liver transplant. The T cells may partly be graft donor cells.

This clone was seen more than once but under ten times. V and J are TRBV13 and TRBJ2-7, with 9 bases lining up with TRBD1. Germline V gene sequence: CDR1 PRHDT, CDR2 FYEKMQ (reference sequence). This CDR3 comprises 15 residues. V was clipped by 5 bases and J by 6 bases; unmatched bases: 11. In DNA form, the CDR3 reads TGTGCCAGCAGCCTTCTCCGGGACAGGGTGACCGAGCAGTACTTC. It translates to CASSLLRDRVTEQYF.

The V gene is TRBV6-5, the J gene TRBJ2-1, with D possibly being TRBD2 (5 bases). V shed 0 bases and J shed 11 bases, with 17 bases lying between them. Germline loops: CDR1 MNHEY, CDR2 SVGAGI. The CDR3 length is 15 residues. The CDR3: CASSYSGGGLKKQFF. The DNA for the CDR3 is TGTGCCAGCAGTTACTCTGGCGGAGGCTTGAAGAAGCAGTTCTTC.

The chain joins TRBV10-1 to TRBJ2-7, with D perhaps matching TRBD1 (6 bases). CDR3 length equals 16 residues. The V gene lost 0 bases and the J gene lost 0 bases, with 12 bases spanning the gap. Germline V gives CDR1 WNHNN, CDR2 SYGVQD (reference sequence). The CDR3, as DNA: TGCGCCAGCAGTGAGTCGCCGGGACAAAACTCCTACGAGCAGTACTTC. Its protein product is CASSESPGQNSYEQYF.

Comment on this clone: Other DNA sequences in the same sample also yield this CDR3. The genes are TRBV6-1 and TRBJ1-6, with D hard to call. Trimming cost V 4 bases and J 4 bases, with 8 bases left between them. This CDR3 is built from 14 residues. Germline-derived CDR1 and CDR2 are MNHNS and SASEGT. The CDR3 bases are TGTGCCAGCAGTGCAGGCCCGTATAATTCACCCCTCCACTTT. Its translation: CASSAGPYNSPLHF.

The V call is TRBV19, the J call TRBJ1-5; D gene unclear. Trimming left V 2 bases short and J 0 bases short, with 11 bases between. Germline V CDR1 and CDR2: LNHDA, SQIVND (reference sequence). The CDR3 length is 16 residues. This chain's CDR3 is CASSIFITASNQPQHF. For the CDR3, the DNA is TGTGCCAGTAGTATATTTATCACAGCTAGCAATCAGCCCCAGCATTTT. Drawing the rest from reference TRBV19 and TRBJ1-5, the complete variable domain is DGGITQSPKYLFRKEGQNVTLSCEQNLNHDAMYWYRQDPGQGLRLIYYSQIVNDFQKGDIAEGYSVSREKKESFPLTVTSAQKNPTAFYLCASSIFITASNQPQHFGDGTRLSIL.

The DNA of the CDR3 is TGTGCCAGCAGCGTGGGAGATACGCAGTATTTT. It yields the protein CASSVGDTQYF. The rearrangement joins TRBV2 to TRBJ2-3; D remains ambiguous. Trimming took off 6 bases at V and 5 bases at J, with 6 bases between the two ends. The V gene's germline CDR1 is SNHLY and CDR2 FYNNEI. The CDR3 is made up of 11 amino acids. The full variable domain, its missing parts supplied by reference TRBV2 and TRBJ2-3, is EPEVTQTPSHQVTQMGQEVILRCVPISNHLYFYWYRQILGQKVEFLVSFYNNEISEKSEIFDDQFSVERPDGSNFTLKIRSTKLEDSAMYFCASSVGDTQYFGPGTRLTVL.

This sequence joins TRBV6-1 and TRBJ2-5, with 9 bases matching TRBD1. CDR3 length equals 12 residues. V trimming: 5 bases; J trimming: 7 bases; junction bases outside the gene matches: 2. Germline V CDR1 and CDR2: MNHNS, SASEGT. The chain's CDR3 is CASSRQGGTQYF. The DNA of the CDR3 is TGTGCCAGCAGTAGACAGGGGGGGACCCAGTACTTC.

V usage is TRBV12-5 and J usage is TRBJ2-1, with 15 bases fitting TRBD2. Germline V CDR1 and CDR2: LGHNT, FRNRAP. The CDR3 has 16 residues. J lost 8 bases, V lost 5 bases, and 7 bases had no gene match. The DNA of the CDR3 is TGTGCTAGTGGTCCTGGGACTAGCGGGAGGTTGGATGAGCAGTTCTTC. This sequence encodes CASGPGTSGRLDEQFF.

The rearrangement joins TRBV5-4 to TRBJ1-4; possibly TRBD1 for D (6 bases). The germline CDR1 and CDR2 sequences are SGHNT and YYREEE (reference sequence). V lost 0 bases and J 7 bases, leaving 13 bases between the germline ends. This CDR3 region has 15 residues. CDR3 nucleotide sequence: TGTGCCAGCAGCTTGGTGGGGGAAGGGGGTGAAAAACTGTTTTTT. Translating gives CASSLVGEGGEKLFF.

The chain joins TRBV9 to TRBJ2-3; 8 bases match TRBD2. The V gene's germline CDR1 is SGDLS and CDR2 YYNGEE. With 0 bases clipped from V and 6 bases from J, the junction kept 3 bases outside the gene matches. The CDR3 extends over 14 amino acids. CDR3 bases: TGTGCCAGCAGCGTAGCGGGGGGGCGGGATACGCAGTATTTT. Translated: CASSVAGGRDTQYF.

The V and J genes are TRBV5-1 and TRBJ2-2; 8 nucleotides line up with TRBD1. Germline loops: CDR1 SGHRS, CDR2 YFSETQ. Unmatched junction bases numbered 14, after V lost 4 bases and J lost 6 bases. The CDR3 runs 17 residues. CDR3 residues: CASSNVVPTGAAGELFF. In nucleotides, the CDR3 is TGCGCCAGCAGCAATGTAGTCCCGACAGGGGCGGCCGGGGAGCTGTTTTTT.

CDR3 loop: CASSRSTGTFGYGYTF. For the CDR3, the DNA is TGTGCCAGCAGCCGAAGCACAGGGACTTTCGGCTATGGCTACACCTTC. This sequence joins TRBV9 and TRBJ1-2, with D possibly TRBD1 on 6 matching bases. This CDR3 is built from 16 residues. Germline CDR1 SGDLS, CDR2 YYNGEE. V shed 4 bases and J shed 4 bases, with 20 bases lying between them. Full variable domain (missing parts from reference TRBV9 and TRBJ1-2): DSGVTQTPKHLITATGQRVTLRCSPRSGDLSVYWYQQSLDQGLQFLIQYYNGEERAKGNILERFSAQQFPDLHSELNLSSLELGDSALYFCASSRSTGTFGYGYTFGSGTRLTVV.

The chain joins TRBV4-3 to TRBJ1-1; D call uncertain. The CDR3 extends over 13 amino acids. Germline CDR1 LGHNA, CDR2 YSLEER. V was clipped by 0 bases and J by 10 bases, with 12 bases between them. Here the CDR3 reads CASSQDARLGAFF. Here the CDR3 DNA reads TGCGCCAGCAGCCAAGATGCGAGGTTGGGAGCTTTCTTT.

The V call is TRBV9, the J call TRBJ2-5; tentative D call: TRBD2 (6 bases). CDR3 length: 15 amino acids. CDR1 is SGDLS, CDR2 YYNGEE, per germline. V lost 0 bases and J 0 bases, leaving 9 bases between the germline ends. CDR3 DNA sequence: TGTGCCAGCAGCGTAGTTGGGGGGAACCAAGAGACCCAGTACTTC. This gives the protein CASSVVGGNQETQYF.

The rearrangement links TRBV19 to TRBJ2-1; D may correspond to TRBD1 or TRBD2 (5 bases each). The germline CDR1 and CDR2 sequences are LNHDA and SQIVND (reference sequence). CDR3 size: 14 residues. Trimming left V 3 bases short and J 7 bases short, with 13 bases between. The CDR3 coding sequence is TGTGCCAGTAGTATTAACGGGGCTTTTAATGAGCAGTTCTTC. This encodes CASSINGAFNEQFF. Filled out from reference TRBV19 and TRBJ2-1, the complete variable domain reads DGGITQSPKYLFRKEGQNVTLSCEQNLNHDAMYWYRQDPGQGLRLIYYSQIVNDFQKGDIAEGYSVSREKKESFPLTVTSAQKNPTAFYLCASSINGAFNEQFFGPGTRLTVL.

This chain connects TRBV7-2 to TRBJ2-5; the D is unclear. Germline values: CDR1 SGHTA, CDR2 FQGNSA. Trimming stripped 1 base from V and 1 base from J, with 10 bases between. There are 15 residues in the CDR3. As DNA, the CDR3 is TGTGCCAGCAGCTTAGATGTTAGTCGCCAAGAGACCCAGTACTTC. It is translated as CASSLDVSRQETQYF.

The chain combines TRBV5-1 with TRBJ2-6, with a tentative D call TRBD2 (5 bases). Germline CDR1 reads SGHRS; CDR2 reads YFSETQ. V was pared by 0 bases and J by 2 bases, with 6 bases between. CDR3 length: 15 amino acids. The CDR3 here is CASSLVGAGANVLTF. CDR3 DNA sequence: TGCGCCAGCAGCTTGGTGGGAGCTGGGGCCAACGTCCTGACTTTC.

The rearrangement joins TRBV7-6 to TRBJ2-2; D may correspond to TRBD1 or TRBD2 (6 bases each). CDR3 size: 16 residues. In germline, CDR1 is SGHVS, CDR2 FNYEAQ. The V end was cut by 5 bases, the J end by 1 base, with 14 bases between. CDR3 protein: CASSPMGGQNTGELFF. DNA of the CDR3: TGTGCCAGCAGCCCTATGGGGGGCCAGAACACCGGGGAGCTGTTTTTT. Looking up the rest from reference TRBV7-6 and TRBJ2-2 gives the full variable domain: GAGVSQSPRYKVTKRGQDVALRCDPISGHVSLYWYRQALGQGPEFLTYFNYEAQQDKSGLPNDRFSAERPEGSISTLTIQRTEQRDSAMYRCASSPMGGQNTGELFFGEGSRLTVL.

The CDR3 reads CASSARAGTSVGKTQYF. CDR3 bases: TGTGCCAGCAGCGCGCGGGCCGGGACTAGCGTAGGGAAGACCCAGTACTTC. The chain recombines TRBV11-3 with TRBJ2-5; 10 nucleotides align to TRBD2. The V segment lost 5 bases and the J segment 6 bases; nucleotides outside the gene matches: 15. CDR1 and CDR2 from the germline V gene are SGHNT and YENEEA. This CDR3 is 17 amino acids long.

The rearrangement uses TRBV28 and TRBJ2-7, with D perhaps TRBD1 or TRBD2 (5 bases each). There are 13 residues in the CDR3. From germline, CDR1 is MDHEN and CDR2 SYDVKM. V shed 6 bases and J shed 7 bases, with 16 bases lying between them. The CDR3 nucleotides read TGTGCCAGCAGCCCGACCGGGGCTAGAGAGCAGTACTTC. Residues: CASSPTGAREQYF.

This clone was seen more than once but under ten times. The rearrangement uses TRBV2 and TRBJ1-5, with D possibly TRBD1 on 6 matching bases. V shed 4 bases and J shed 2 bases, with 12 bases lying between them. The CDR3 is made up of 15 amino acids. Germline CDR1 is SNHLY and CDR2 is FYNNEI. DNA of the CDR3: TGTGCCAGCAGTGTGGACAGCGGAGGCAATCAGCCCCAGCATTTT. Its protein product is CASSVDSGGNQPQHF.